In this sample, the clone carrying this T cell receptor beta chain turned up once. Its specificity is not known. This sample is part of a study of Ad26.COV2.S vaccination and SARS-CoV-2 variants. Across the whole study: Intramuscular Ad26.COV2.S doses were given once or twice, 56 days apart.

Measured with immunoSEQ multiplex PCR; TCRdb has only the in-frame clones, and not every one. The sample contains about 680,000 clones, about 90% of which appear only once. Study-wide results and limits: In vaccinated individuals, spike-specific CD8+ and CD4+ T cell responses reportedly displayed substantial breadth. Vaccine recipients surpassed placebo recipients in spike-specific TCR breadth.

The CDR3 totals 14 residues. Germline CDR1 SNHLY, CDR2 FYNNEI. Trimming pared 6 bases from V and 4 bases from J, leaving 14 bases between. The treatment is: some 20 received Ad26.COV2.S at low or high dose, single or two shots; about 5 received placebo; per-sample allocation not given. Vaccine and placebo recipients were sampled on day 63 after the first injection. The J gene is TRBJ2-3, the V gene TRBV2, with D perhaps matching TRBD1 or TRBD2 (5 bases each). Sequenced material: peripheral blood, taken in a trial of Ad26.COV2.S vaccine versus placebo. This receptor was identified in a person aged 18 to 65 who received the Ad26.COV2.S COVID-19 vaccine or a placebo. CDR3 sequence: CASRGAEAADTQYF. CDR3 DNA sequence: TGTGCCAGCAGAGGGGCCGAAGCGGCAGATACGCAGTATTTT.